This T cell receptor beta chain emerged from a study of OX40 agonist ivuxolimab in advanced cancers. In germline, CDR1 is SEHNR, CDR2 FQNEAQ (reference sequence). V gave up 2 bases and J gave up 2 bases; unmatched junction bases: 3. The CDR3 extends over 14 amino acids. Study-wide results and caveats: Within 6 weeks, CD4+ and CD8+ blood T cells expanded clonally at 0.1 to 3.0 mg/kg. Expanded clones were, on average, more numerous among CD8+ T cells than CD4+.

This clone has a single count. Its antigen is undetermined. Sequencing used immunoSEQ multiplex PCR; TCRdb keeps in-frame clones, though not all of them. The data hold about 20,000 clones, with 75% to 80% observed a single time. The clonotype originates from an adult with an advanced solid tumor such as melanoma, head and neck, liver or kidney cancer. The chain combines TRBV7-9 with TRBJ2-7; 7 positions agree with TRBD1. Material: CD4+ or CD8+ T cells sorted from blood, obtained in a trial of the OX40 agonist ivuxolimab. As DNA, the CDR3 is TGTGCCAGCAGCTTACGGACAGGACCCTACGAGCAGTACTTC. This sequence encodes CASSLRTGPYEQYF.